The TCR beta chain described here comes from a study of T cell responses to AZD1222 COVID-19 vaccine. Findings of the study overall: None of the repertoires were sampled until the peak T cell response had passed. Among AZD1222 vaccinees, only 6 or 7 were seropositive at baseline.

V lost 0 bases and J lost 4, with 15 bases in between. CDR1 and CDR2 (germline): LGHDT, YNNKEL (reference sequence). The length of the CDR3 is 17 residues. As concerns this clone: Its antigen is not known.

TCRdb keeps only in-frame clones here, not all; method: immunoSEQ multiplex PCR. The table has 130,000 to 150,000 clones, 91% seen once. This sequence joins TRBV3-1 (or the pseudogene TRBV3-2) and TRBJ1-4; D call uncertain. The sample was peripheral blood, taken on day 0 of AZD1222 vaccination. The sequence was collected from an adult in good health. CDR3 sequence: CASSQDRVAADNEKLFF. CDR3 in DNA: TGTGCCAGCAGCCAAGATCGTGTCGCAGCTGATAATGAAAAACTGTTTTTT.